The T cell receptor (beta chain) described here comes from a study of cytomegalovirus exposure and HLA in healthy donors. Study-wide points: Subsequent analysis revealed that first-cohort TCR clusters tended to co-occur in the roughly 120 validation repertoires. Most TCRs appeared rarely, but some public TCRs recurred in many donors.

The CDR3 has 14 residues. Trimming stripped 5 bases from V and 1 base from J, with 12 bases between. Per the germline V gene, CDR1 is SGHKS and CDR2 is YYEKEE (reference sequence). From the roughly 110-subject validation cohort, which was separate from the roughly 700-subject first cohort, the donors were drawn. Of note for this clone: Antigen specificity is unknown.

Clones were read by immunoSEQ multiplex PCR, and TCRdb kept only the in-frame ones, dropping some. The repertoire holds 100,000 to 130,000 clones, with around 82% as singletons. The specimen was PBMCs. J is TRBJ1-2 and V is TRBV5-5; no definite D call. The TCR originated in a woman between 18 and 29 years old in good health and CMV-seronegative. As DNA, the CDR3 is TGTGCCAGCAGAACGGACTTGGGTAACTATGGCTACACCTTC. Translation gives CASRTDLGNYGYTF.